This record covers a single T cell receptor beta chain. Its matching antigen is unknown. The data derive from a study of cytomegalovirus exposure and HLA in healthy donors. Findings and limits, study-wide: Compared with the roughly 700-donor mean, an Asian-associated ancestry cluster reportedly had fewer N-insertions, according to a later analysis. As a later analysis revealed, the rate of TCR association differed by HLA locus, with DRB1 most and HLA-C fewest.

The V and J ends lost 3 bases and 11 bases, in that order; junction bases with no gene match: 9. The V gene's germline CDR1 is LNHDA and CDR2 SQIVND (reference sequence). The CDR3 has 13 amino acids. Use of 60 Vbeta and 13 Jbeta primers characterized the PCR. Sequenced by immunoSEQ multiplex PCR; TCRdb stores in-frame clones only, minus some. Recorded for this sample: about 52,000 clones. The rearrangement links TRBV19 to TRBJ1-1; 7 bases align to TRBD1. Sequenced input: PBMCs. The sequence was obtained from a woman aged 55-75 years in good health and CMV-seropositive. The CDR3 nucleotides read TGTGCCAGTAGTATTGACAGGGAGAGTTCGGCTTTCTTT. Translating gives CASSIDRESSAFF. Combining the CDR3 with reference TRBV19 and TRBJ1-1 gives the whole variable domain DGGITQSPKYLFRKEGQNVTLSCEQNLNHDAMYWYRQDPGQGLRLIYYSQIVNDFQKGDIAEGYSVSREKKESFPLTVTSAQKNPTAFYLCASSIDRESSAFFGQGTRLTVV.